These T cell receptor beta chains were read from a single sample in a study of cytomegalovirus exposure and HLA in healthy donors. The repertoire was sequenced with immunoSEQ multiplex PCR; TCRdb's copy has only in-frame clones and lacks some. The table has about 200,000 clones, roughly 91% seen once; the top ten hold 1.5% to 2.5%. Input material: PBMCs. The receptors stem from a woman aged 18-35 years in good health and CMV-seropositive. Both conserved end residues are part of each CDR3. A D gene is named only where the DNA matches it firmly. Clone size, where shown, is once, few, many, or a class for clones that have expanded.

CDR3: CASSPGRAQPQHF
DNA: TGCGCCAGCAGCCCCGGCAGGGCTCAGCCCCAGCATTTT
V: TRBV4-1
J: TRBJ1-5
size: NA
D: NA

CDR3: CASSLIWDSGIRPDTQYF
DNA: TGTGCCAGCAGCTTAATCTGGGACAGTGGAATTCGGCCAGATACGCAGTATTTT
V: TRBV11-2
J: TRBJ2-3
size: NA
D: TRBD1

CDR3: CASSLHTGLEFNEQFF
DNA: TGTGCCAGCAGTTTACATACAGGGCTCGAGTTCAATGAGCAGTTCTTC
V: TRBV28
J: TRBJ2-1
size: NA
D: NA

CDR3: CASRPGNTEAFF
DNA: TGTGCCAGCAGGCCGGGGAACACTGAAGCTTTCTTT
V: TRBV6-5
J: TRBJ1-1
size: many
D: NA

CDR3: CAISEMNPRVKETQYF
DNA: TGTGCCATCAGTGAGATGAACCCGAGGGTAAAAGAGACCCAGTACTTC
V: TRBV10-3
J: TRBJ2-5
size: few
D: NA

CDR3: CASSPIGRDTEAFF
DNA: TGTGCCAGCTCACCAATCGGCAGGGACACTGAAGCTTTCTTT
V: TRBV18
J: TRBJ1-1
size: NA
D: NA

CDR3: CASSANGGGQPQHF
DNA: TGCGCCAGCAGCGCGAATGGGGGGGGTCAGCCCCAGCATTTT
V: TRBV5-1
J: TRBJ1-5
size: NA
D: NA

CDR3: CASSLVSGIPSSYNEQFF
DNA: TGTGCCAGCAGCTTGGTTAGCGGGATCCCGAGCTCCTACAATGAGCAGTTCTTC
V: TRBV5-4
J: TRBJ2-1
size: NA
D: TRBD2

CDR3: CASSPLKGRVPEAFF
DNA: TGTGCCAGCAGCCCCCTCAAAGGGAGGGTTCCTGAAGCTTTCTTT
V: TRBV14
J: TRBJ1-1
size: once
D: NA

CDR3: CASSLNFGGTGELFF
DNA: TGTGCCAGCAGCTTAAATTTCGGGGGCACCGGGGAGCTGTTTTTT
V: TRBV7-2
J: TRBJ2-2
size: NA
D: NA

CDR3: CSVEFAEGRYSTDTQYF
DNA: TGCAGCGTTGAGTTCGCGGAGGGCCGGTATAGTACAGATACGCAGTATTTT
V: TRBV29-1
J: TRBJ2-3
size: NA
D: NA

CDR3: CASSPLAGGPNEQFF
DNA: TGTGCCAGCAGCCCACTAGCGGGAGGGCCGAATGAGCAGTTCTTC
V: TRBV6-1
J: TRBJ2-1
size: few
D: TRBD2

CDR3: CAIAAASTDTQYF
DNA: TGTGCCATTGCAGCGGCTAGCACAGATACGCAGTATTTT
V: TRBV19
J: TRBJ2-3
size: NA
D: NA

CDR3: CASSPRDRGDTEAFF
DNA: TGTGCCAGCAGTCCGCGGGACAGGGGAGACACTGAAGCTTTCTTT
V: TRBV28
J: TRBJ1-1
size: NA
D: TRBD1

CDR3: CSVEGPQGGGTDTQYF
DNA: TGCAGCGTTGAAGGCCCCCAGGGAGGGGGCACAGATACGCAGTATTTT
V: TRBV29-1
J: TRBJ2-3
size: once
D: TRBD2

CDR3: CAWGTGVTEAFF
DNA: TGTGCCTGGGGGACAGGGGTAACTGAAGCTTTCTTT
V: TRBV30
J: TRBJ1-1
size: NA
D: TRBD1

CDR3: CASSLAGREGRYEQYF
DNA: TGTGCCAGCAGTTTGGCGGGGCGGGAGGGCCGGTACGAGCAGTACTTC
V: TRBV28
J: TRBJ2-7
size: few
D: TRBD2

CDR3: CASSYKAALSHEQYF
DNA: TGTGCCAGCAGTTACAAGGCGGCCCTCTCCCACGAGCAGTACTTC
V: TRBV6-5
J: TRBJ2-7
size: NA
D: NA

CDR3: CASSFTTATGELFF
DNA: TGTGCCAGCAGCTTCACGACAGCCACCGGGGAGCTGTTTTTT
V: TRBV7-3
J: TRBJ2-2
size: NA
D: NA